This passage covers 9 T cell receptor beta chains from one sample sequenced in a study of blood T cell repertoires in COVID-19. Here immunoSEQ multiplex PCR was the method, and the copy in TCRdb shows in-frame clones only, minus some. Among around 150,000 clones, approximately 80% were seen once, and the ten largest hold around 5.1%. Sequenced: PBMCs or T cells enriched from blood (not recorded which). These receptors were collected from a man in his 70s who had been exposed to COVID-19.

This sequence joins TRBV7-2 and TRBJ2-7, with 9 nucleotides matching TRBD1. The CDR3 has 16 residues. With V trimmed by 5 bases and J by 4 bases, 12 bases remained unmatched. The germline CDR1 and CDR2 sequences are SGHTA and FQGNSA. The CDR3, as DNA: TGTGCCAGCAGCCACTTGACCGGGACAGGGATATACGAGCAGTACTTC. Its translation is CASSHLTGTGIYEQYF.

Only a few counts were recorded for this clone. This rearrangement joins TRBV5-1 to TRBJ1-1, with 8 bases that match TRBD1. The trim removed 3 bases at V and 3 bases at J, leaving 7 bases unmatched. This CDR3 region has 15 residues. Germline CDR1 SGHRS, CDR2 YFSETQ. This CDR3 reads CASSSQQTGDTEAFF. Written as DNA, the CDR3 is TGCGCCAGCAGCTCGCAACAGACAGGGGACACTGAAGCTTTCTTT.

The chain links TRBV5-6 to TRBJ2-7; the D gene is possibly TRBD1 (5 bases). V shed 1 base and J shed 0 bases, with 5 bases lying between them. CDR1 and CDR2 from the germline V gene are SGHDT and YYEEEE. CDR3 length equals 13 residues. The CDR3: CASSLTGSYEQYF. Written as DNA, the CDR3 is TGTGCCAGCAGCTTGACAGGCTCCTACGAGCAGTACTTC. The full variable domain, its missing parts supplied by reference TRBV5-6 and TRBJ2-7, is DAGVTQSPTHLIKTRGQQVTLRCSPKSGHDTVSWYQQALGQGPQFIFQYYEEEERQRGNFPDRFSGHQFPNYSSELNVNALLLGDSALYLCASSLTGSYEQYFGPGTRLTVT.

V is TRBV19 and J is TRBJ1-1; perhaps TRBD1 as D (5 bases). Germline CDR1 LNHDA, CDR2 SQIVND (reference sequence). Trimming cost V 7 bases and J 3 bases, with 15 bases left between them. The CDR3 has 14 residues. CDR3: CASKTVWGDTEAFF. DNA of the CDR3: TGTGCCAGTAAAACGGTCTGGGGGGACACTGAAGCTTTCTTT.

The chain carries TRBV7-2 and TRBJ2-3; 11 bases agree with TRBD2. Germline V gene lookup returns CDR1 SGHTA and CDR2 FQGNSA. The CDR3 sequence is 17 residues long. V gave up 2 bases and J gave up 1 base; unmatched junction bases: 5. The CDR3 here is CASSLSSSGRGTDTQYF. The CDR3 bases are TGTGCCAGCAGCTTAAGTAGTAGCGGGAGGGGCACAGATACGCAGTATTTT.

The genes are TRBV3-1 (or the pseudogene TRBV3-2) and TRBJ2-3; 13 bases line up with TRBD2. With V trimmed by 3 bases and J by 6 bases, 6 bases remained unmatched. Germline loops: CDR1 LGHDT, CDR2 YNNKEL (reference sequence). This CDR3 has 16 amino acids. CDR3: CASSHLRTSGSDTQYF. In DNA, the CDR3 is TGTGCCAGCAGCCATCTTAGGACTAGCGGGAGTGATACGCAGTATTTT.

The DNA of the CDR3 is TGCGCCAGCAGCTTGGCCGGTAGCGATGGCTACACCTTC. Amino acid sequence: CASSLAGSDGYTF. This chain joins TRBV5-1 and TRBJ1-2; D ambiguous. The CDR3 spans 13 residues. Deletions cut 0 bases from V and 6 bases from J, with 9 bases between. Germline V gives CDR1 SGHRS, CDR2 YFSETQ.

Here the CDR3 DNA reads TGTGCCAGCAGCCTAAGTGGGGAGACTGAAGCTTTCTTT. This sequence encodes CASSLSGETEAFF. The chain recombines TRBV9 with TRBJ1-1, with D unclear. The CDR3 extends over 13 amino acids. V was clipped by 4 bases and J by 5 bases, with 12 bases between them. Germline V gene data show CDR1 as SGDLS and CDR2 as YYNGEE.

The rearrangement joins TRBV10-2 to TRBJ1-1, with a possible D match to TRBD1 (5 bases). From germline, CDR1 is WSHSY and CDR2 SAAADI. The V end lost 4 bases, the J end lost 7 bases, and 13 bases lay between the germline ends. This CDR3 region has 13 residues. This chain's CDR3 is CASSGGGVLEAFF. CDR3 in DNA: TGCGCCAGCAGTGGGGGGGGTGTGCTTGAAGCTTTCTTT.